The next 30 T cell receptor beta chains were all read from a single sample in a study of cytomegalovirus exposure and HLA in healthy donors. The PCR was carried out with 60 Vbeta primers and 13 Jbeta primers. TCRdb's copy holds only in-frame clones and misses some; the assay was immunoSEQ multiplex PCR. The table shows some 130,000 clones, with roughly three quarters occurring only once. The sample was PBMCs. Receptors originate from a male donor in good health and CMV-seronegative.

The chain uses TRBV18 and TRBJ1-6; D gene ambiguous. This CDR3 region has 16 residues. Trimming cost V 6 bases and J 0 bases, with 12 bases left between them. Germline V gene lookup returns CDR1 KGHSH and CDR2 LQKENI. Written as DNA, the CDR3 is TGTGCCAGCTCGATTACCGTGAGCTCCTATAATTCACCCCTCCACTTT. It is translated as CASSITVSSYNSPLHF.

The CDR3: CASSVVGRDGYTF. The CDR3 DNA sequence: TGTGCCAGCAGCGTAGTCGGCAGGGATGGCTACACCTTC. This sequence joins TRBV9 and TRBJ1-2; D might be TRBD1 (5 bases). V gave up 0 bases and J gave up 6 bases, with 9 bases separating them. The CDR3 length is 13 residues. The V gene's germline CDR1 is SGDLS and CDR2 YYNGEE.

This chain joins TRBV6-1 and TRBJ2-7; D perhaps matches TRBD1 (6 bases). Trimming shortened V by 2 bases and J by 2 bases, and 16 bases separated the two germline ends. Germline CDR1 and CDR2: MNHNS and SASEGT. CDR3 length: 16 amino acids. CDR3 in DNA: TGTGCCAGCAGTGAATCGGTGTGGACAGCTCCCTACGAGCAGTACTTC. Translating it yields CASSESVWTAPYEQYF.

The chain carries TRBV6-4 and TRBJ2-6; perhaps TRBD1 as D (7 bases). V lost 3 bases to trimming and J lost 3 bases, with 12 bases between them. This CDR3 has 16 amino acids. The V gene's germline CDR1 is MRHNA and CDR2 SNTAGT. In DNA, the CDR3 is TGTGCCAGCAGTGAAGGAGGGGGCGGTGGGGCCAACGTCCTGACTTTC. This codes for CASSEGGGGGANVLTF.

The genes are TRBV10-2 and TRBJ2-3; no reliable D call. CDR3 length equals 14 residues. Trimming stripped 10 bases from V and 0 bases from J, with 14 bases between. Per the germline V gene, CDR1 is WSHSY and CDR2 is SAAADI. The DNA of the CDR3 is TGCGCCACGCGATCGGGTCATAGCACAGATACGCAGTATTTT. Translation gives CATRSGHSTDTQYF.

The rearrangement uses TRBV5-4 and TRBJ2-2; 8 bases align to TRBD2. V dropped 0 bases and J dropped 0; count of bases not matched to a gene: 7. The V gene's germline CDR1 is SGHNT and CDR2 YYREEE (reference sequence). The CDR3 length is 18 residues. CDR3 in DNA: TGTGCCAGCAGCTTGGGTGCGGGGGGATCCTCGAACACCGGGGAGCTGTTTTTT. This sequence encodes CASSLGAGGSSNTGELFF.

The rearrangement links TRBV30 to TRBJ1-2, with 7 bases matching TRBD1. The V and J ends lost 0 bases and 9 bases, in that order; junction bases with no gene match: 10. Germline assignment: CDR1 GTSNPN and CDR2 SVGIG (reference sequence). This CDR3 region has 14 residues. In nucleotides, the CDR3 is TGTGCCTGGAGTGTCGGGACAGAGGGTCTCCGCTACACCTTC. This codes for CAWSVGTEGLRYTF.

V is TRBV29-1 and J is TRBJ1-4; unclear D gene. Germline V gives CDR1 SQVTM, CDR2 ANQGSEA. V was pared by 0 bases and J by 5 bases, with 13 bases between. CDR3 length: 15 amino acids. As DNA, the CDR3 is TGCAGCGTTGAAGAGGGGTCGGGGAGGAATGAAAAACTGTTTTTT. Protein sequence: CSVEEGSGRNEKLFF.

The chain links TRBV5-1 to TRBJ1-1; 7 bases align to TRBD1. The CDR3 is 15 residues long. Germline lookup yields CDR1 SGHRS and CDR2 YFSETQ. Trimming removed 4 bases from V and 4 bases from J; junction bases left unmatched: 10. The CDR3, as DNA: TGCGCCAGCAGCAGAAATCGACAGGGCGGCACTGAAGCTTTCTTT. It translates to CASSRNRQGGTEAFF.

The rearrangement uses TRBV4-1 and TRBJ1-5; D is uncertain. The CDR3 length is 15 residues. Germline V gene sequence: CDR1 MGHRA, CDR2 YSYEKL. The V and J ends lost 1 base and 5 bases respectively, with 12 bases between them. The CDR3: CASSQVRGSDQPQHF. DNA of the CDR3: TGCGCCAGCAGCCAAGTCAGAGGGTCGGATCAGCCCCAGCATTTT.

Only one count was recorded for this clone. V and J are TRBV6-5 and TRBJ2-5; 12 positions agree with TRBD2. The J call may be incorrect, as the DNA end agrees better with TRBJ2-7. CDR3 size: 16 residues. Per germline, CDR1 MNHEY and CDR2 SVGAGI. The CDR3 spells CASSYPSSGGAYEQYF. The CDR3 nucleotides are TGTGCCAGCAGTTACCCGTCTAGCGGGGGGGCCTACGAGCAGTACTTC.

This clone has only one observation. The chain joins TRBV7-8 to TRBJ1-4, with 8 bases identical to TRBD1. The CDR3 has 15 amino acids. The J segment lost 8 bases and the V segment lost 1 base, leaving 6 bases of the junction unmatched. Germline V CDR1 and CDR2: SGHVS, FQNEAQ. Here the CDR3 reads CASSLVPRGREKLFF. The CDR3 DNA reads as TGTGCCAGCAGCTTAGTTCCCAGGGGGCGAGAAAAACTGTTTTTT. The full variable domain, rest sourced from reference TRBV7-8 and TRBJ1-4, is GAGVSQSPRYKVAKRGQDVALRCDPISGHVSLFWYQQALGQGPEFLTYFQNEAQLDKSGLPSDRFFAERPEGSVSTLKIQRTQQEDSAVYLCASSLVPRGREKLFFGSGTQLSVL.

This clone has a single count. The chain combines TRBV29-1 with TRBJ1-4, with 9 bases that match TRBD1. In germline, CDR1 is SQVTM, CDR2 ANQGSEA. The CDR3 spans 12 residues. V gave up 7 bases and J gave up 7 bases; unmatched junction bases: 4. The CDR3 DNA reads TGCAGCGCCGGGACAGGGAGTGAAAAACTGTTTTTT. It yields the protein CSAGTGSEKLFF.

For the CDR3, the DNA is TGTGCTAGTGGCCCCGGTCTTTTCAACACCGGGGAGCTGTTTTTT. Protein: CASGPGLFNTGELFF. The chain has TRBV12-5 and TRBJ2-2; D call uncertain. The CDR3 runs to 15 residues. CDR1 LGHNT and CDR2 FRNRAP come from the germline V gene. Between the trimmed V and J ends, which lost 6 bases and 2 bases, there was a span of 13 bases.

This clone has only a few counts. The chain employs TRBV4-3 and TRBJ2-1; no definite D call. Per the germline V gene, CDR1 is LGHNA and CDR2 is YSLEER. Trimming took 4 bases from V and 0 from J, leaving 7 bases between them. The CDR3 is made up of 14 amino acids. CDR3 sequence (DNA): TGCGCCAGCAGCCCTCTCTCCTCCTACAATGAGCAGTTCTTC. Translating gives CASSPLSSYNEQFF.

The chain couples TRBV9 to TRBJ1-5, with D hard to call. V dropped 0 bases and J dropped 0 bases, with 7 bases sitting between them. This CDR3 is 15 amino acids long. Germline CDR1 reads SGDLS; CDR2 reads YYNGEE. CDR3 protein: CASSVAGNSNQPQHF. CDR3 DNA: TGTGCCAGCAGCGTAGCGGGGAATAGCAATCAGCCCCAGCATTTT.

V usage is TRBV4-2 and J usage is TRBJ2-1, with 8 nucleotides matching TRBD2. Germline CDR1 reads LGHNA; CDR2 reads YNFKEQ. The CDR3 contains 16 residues. J was trimmed by 10 bases and V by 3 bases; bases with no gene match: 14. The CDR3 protein is CASSQILTGGNREQFF. The DNA for the CDR3 is TGTGCCAGCAGCCAGATCCTAACGGGGGGGAACAGAGAGCAGTTCTTC.

V gene TRBV4-3 combines with J gene TRBJ2-1; TRBD2 matches at 12 bases. The ends lost 0 bases at V and 4 bases at J; junction bases unmatched: 7. This CDR3 is built from 18 residues. Looked up from germline, CDR1 is LGHNA and CDR2 is YSLEER. CDR3 sequence (DNA): TGCGCCAGCAGCCAAGATGGGCCTAGCGGGGGGGAGTACAATGAGCAGTTCTTC. Its translation: CASSQDGPSGGEYNEQFF.

The rearrangement uses TRBV23-1 and TRBJ1-5; D is unclear. TRBV23-1 is filed as an ORF, its function uncertain. The CDR3 has 15 residues. Trimming stripped 0 bases from V and 3 bases from J, with 9 bases between. The CDR3, as DNA: TGCGCCAGCAGTCAATCGTCAGAAATCAATCAGCCCCAGCATTTT. Translation: CASSQSSEINQPQHF.

This clone has more than one count but fewer than ten. This chain connects TRBV11-3 to TRBJ2-7; TRBD1 matches 8 bases. Looked up from germline, CDR1 is SGHNT and CDR2 is YENEEA. The CDR3 is made up of 14 amino acids. Trimming removed 5 bases from V and 4 bases from J; junction bases left unmatched: 7. CDR3: CASSPQGAPYEQYF. The CDR3 bases are TGTGCCAGCAGCCCCCAGGGGGCTCCGTACGAGCAGTACTTC.

The DNA of the CDR3 is TGTGCCAGCAGCCCTGGGACAGGGGGCGAGGCTGAGCAGTTCTTC. It specifies CASSPGTGGEAEQFF. The gene calls are TRBV7-9 and TRBJ2-1, with 12 bases identical to TRBD1. Germline V CDR1 and CDR2: SEHNR, FQNEAQ (reference sequence). The CDR3 covers 15 residues. V shed 5 bases, J shed 9 bases, and the junction held 8 bases outside the gene matches.

For the CDR3, the DNA is TGCGCCAGCAAGGCTAGCGGGGGGAAAAGCTCCTACGAGCAGTACTTC. It codes for CASKASGGKSSYEQYF. The V call is TRBV10-2, the J call TRBJ2-7; TRBD2 matches at 11 bases. This CDR3 region has 16 residues. Germline assignment: CDR1 WSHSY and CDR2 SAAADI. Trimming at V came to 7 bases and at J to 0 bases, leaving 8 bases not matched to a gene.

This clone occurred a few times. V usage is TRBV5-1 and J usage is TRBJ2-7; D is possibly TRBD1 (6 bases). Germline assignment: CDR1 SGHRS and CDR2 YFSETQ. The V end was cut by 3 bases, the J end by 6 bases, with 13 bases between. The CDR3 is 13 amino acids. CDR3 coding DNA: TGCGCCAGCAGCTATACAGGGATTTCCGAGCAGTACTTC. This gives the protein CASSYTGISEQYF.

The genes are TRBV25-1 and TRBJ1-2; unclear D gene. CDR3 length: 13 residues. The ends were cut back, 2 bases at V and 4 bases at J, with 8 bases in the middle. The germline CDR1 and CDR2 sequences are MGHDK and SYGVNS. CDR3 in DNA: TGTGCCAGCAGTGAACCGGGGAGCTATGGCTACACCTTC. The encoded protein is CASSEPGSYGYTF.

V and J are TRBV18 and TRBJ2-7; tentatively, D is TRBD1 (5 bases). Germline assignment: CDR1 KGHSH and CDR2 LQKENI. Trimming removed 6 bases from V and 5 bases from J, with 17 bases in between. The CDR3 runs 14 residues. The CDR3 region has the DNA TGTGCCAGCTCGAGTTCAAGCAGGGAAGACGAGCAGTACTTC. Protein: CASSSSSREDEQYF.

This clone was counted between two and nine times. J is TRBJ1-2 and V is TRBV5-6; possible D gene TRBD1, 6 bases. The CDR3 is 15 amino acids. Germline V gives CDR1 SGHDT, CDR2 YYEEEE. V lost 4 bases, J lost 4 bases, and 17 bases lay in between. The CDR3 nucleotides read TGTGCCAGCAGCACAGAACAGGGAGTCGGCTATGGCTACACCTTC. This sequence encodes CASSTEQGVGYGYTF.

The J gene is TRBJ1-2, the V gene TRBV18; 7 bases fit TRBD1. Germline V gene sequence: CDR1 KGHSH, CDR2 LQKENI. The CDR3 is 13 residues long. With 0 bases clipped from V and 8 bases from J, the junction kept 3 bases outside the gene matches. CDR3 nucleotides: TGTGCCAGCTCACCACCAGGGGGCGGAGGCTACACCTTC. As protein: CASSPPGGGGYTF. Full variable domain (outside the CDR3, taken from reference TRBV18 and TRBJ1-2): NAGVMQNPRHLVRRRGQEARLRCSPMKGHSHVYWYRQLPEEGLKFMVYLQKENIIDESGMPKERFSAEFPKEGPSILRIQQVVRGDSAAYFCASSPPGGGGYTFGSGTRLTVV.

The gene calls are TRBV5-4 and TRBJ2-5; 8 bases match TRBD1. CDR3 length: 15 amino acids. V dropped 5 bases and J dropped 4; count of bases not matched to a gene: 10. Germline CDR1 is SGHNT and CDR2 is YYREEE (reference sequence). CDR3 protein: CASRRDRISGETQYF. The CDR3 bases are TGTGCCAGCAGGAGGGACAGGATTTCGGGAGAGACCCAGTACTTC.

This clone has a count of ten or more. V is TRBV2 and J is TRBJ1-6, with TRBD1 matching 8 bases. The CDR3 runs 14 residues. From germline, CDR1 is SNHLY and CDR2 FYNNEI. Unmatched junction bases numbered 8, after V lost 8 bases and J lost 8 bases. This CDR3 is CASGRTGLDSPLHF. The DNA of the CDR3 is TGTGCCAGCGGTAGGACAGGGTTAGATTCACCCCTCCACTTT.

The table lists this clone with a count of one. The V call is TRBV11-3, the J call TRBJ2-6; D is perhaps TRBD1 (5 bases). The CDR3 has 16 amino acids. CDR1 and CDR2 from the germline V gene are SGHNT and YENEEA. The V end lost 5 bases, the J end lost 0 bases, and 11 bases lay between the germline ends. CDR3 loop: CASSPETASGANVLTF. In nucleotides, the CDR3 is TGTGCCAGCAGCCCCGAGACAGCCTCTGGGGCCAACGTCCTGACTTTC.